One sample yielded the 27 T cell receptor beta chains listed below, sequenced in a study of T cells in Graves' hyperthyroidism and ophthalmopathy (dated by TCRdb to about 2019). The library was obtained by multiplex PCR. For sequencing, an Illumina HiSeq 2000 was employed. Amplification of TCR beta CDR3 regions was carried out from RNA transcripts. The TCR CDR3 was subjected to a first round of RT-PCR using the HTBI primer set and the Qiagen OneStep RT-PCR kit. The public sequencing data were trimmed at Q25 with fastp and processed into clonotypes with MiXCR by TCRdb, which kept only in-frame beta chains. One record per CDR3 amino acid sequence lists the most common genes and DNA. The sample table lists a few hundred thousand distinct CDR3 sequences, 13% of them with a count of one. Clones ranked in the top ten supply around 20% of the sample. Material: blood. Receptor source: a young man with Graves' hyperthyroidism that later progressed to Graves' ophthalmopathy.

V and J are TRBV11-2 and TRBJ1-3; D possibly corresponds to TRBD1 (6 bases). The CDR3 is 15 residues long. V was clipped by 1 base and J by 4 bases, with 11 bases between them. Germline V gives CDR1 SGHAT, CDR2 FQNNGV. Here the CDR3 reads CASSLVSGAGNTIYF. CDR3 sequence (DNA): TGTGCCAGCAGCTTAGTTTCAGGGGCCGGAAACACCATATATTTT.

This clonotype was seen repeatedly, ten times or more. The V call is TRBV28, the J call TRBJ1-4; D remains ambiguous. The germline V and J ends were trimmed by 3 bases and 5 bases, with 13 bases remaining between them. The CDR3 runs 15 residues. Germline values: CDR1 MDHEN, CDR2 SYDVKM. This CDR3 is CASSFSTRGNEKLFF. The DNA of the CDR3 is TGTGCCAGCAGTTTCTCCACACGGGGAAATGAAAAACTGTTTTTT.

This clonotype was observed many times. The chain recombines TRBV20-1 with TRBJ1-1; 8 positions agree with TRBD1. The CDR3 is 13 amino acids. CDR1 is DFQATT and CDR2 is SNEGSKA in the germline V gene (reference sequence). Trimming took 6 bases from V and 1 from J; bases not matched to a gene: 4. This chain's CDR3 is CSAPGTGNTEAFF. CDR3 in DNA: TGCAGTGCCCCCGGGACAGGGAACACTGAAGCTTTCTTT.

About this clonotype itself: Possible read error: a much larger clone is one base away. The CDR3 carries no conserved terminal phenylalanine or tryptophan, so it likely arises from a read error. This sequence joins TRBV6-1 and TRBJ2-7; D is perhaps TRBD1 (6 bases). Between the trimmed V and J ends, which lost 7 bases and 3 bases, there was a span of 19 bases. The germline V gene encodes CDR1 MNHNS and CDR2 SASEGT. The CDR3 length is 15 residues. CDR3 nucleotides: TGTGCCAGCAAAAACCCCCGGACAGTGATCTACGAGCAGTACCTC. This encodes CASKNPRTVIYEQYL.

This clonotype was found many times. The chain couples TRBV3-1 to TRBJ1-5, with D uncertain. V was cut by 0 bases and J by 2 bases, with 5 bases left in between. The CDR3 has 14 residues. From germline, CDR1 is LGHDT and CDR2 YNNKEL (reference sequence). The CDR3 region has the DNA TGTGCCAGCAGCCAAGACCAAGGCAATCAGCCCCAGCATTTT. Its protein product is CASSQDQGNQPQHF.

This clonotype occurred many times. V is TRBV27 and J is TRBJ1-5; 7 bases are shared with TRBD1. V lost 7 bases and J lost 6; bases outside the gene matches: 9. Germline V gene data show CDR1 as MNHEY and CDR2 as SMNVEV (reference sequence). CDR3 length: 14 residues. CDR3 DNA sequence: TGTGCCAGCACCGACAGGGTGGGAAGTCAGCCCCAGCATTTT. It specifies CASTDRVGSQPQHF.

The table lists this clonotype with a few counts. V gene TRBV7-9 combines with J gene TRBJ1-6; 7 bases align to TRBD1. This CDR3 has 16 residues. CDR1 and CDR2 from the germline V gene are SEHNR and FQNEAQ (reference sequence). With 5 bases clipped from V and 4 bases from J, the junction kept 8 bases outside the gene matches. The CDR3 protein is CASSIREGQYNSPLHF. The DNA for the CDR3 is TGTGCCAGCAGCATCCGAGAGGGACAGTATAATTCACCCCTCCACTTT.

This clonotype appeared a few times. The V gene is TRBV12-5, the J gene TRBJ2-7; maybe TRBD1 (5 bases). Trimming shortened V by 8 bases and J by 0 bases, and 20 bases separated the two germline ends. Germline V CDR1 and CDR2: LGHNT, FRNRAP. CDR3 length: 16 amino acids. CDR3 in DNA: TGTGCTAGTAGTCGGGCCCCAGGGCCGAACTCCTACGAGCAGTACTTC. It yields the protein CASSRAPGPNSYEQYF.

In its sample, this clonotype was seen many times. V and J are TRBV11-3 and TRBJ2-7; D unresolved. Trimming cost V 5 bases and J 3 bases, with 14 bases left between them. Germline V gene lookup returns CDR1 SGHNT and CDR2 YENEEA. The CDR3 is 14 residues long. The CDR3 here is CASSPLLDFYEQYF. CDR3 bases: TGTGCCAGCAGCCCCCTCCTCGATTTCTACGAGCAGTACTTC.

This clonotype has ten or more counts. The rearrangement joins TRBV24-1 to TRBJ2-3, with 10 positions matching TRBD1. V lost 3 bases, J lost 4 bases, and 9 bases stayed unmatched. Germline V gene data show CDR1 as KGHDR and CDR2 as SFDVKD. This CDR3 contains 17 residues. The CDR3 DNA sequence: TGTGCCACCAGTGATCGCAGGACAGGGGGTAACGCAGATACGCAGTATTTT. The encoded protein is CATSDRRTGGNADTQYF.

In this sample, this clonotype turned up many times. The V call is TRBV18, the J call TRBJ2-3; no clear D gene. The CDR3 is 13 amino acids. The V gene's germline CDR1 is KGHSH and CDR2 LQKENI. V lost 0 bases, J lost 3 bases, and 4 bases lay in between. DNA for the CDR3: TGTGCCAGCTCACCACCCGGGACAGATACGCAGTATTTT. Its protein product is CASSPPGTDTQYF.

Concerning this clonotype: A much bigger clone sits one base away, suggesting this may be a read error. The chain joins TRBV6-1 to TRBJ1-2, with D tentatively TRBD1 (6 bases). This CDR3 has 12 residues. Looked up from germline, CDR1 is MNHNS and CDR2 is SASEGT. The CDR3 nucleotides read TGTGCCAGCAGCGAAGGGACATATGGCCACACCTTC. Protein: CASSEGTYGHTF.

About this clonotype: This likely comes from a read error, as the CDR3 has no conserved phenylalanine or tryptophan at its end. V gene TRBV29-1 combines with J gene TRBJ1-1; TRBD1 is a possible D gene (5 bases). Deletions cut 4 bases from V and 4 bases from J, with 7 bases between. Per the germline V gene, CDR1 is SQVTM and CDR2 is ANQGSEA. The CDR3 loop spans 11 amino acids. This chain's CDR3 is CSVVGTTEAFL. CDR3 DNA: TGCAGCGTTGTAGGGACCACTGAAGCTTTCCTT.

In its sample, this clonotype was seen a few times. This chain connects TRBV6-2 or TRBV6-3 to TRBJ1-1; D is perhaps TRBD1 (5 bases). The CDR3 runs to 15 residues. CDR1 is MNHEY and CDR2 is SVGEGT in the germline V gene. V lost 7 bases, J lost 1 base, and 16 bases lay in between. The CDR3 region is CASIPSIGGNTEAFF. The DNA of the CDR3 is TGTGCCAGCATCCCCTCGATCGGGGGGAACACTGAAGCTTTCTTT.

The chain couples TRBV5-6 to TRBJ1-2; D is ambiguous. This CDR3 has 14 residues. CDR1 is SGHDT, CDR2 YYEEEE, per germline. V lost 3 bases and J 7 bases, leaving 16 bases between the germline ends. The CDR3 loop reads CASSSWWSATGYTF. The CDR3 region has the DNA TGTGCCAGCAGCTCCTGGTGGTCCGCTACTGGCTACACCTTC.

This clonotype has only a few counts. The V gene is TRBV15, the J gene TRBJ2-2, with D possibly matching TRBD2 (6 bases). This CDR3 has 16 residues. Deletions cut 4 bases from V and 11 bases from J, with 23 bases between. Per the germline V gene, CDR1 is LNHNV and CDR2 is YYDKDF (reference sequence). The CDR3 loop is CATSTPLLMGGGELFF. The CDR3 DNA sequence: TGTGCCACCAGCACGCCGCTTTTGATGGGGGGAGGAGAGCTGTTTTTT.

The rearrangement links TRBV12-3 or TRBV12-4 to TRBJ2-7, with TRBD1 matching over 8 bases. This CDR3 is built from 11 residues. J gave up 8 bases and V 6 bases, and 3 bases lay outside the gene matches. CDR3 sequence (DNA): TGTGCCAGCAGGACAGGGGCCCAGCAGTACTTC. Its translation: CASRTGAQQYF.

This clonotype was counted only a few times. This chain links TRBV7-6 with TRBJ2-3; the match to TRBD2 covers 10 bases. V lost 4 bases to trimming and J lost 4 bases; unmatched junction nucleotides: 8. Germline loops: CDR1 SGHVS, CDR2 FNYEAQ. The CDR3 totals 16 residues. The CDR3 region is CASSSLAGAHADTQYF. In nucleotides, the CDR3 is TGTGCCAGCAGCTCCCTAGCGGGGGCCCACGCAGATACGCAGTATTTT.

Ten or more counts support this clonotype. The CDR3 spells CASGTSGGRTGELFF. CDR3 in DNA: TGTGCCAGCGGGACTAGCGGGGGAAGGACCGGGGAGCTGTTTTTT. This chain joins TRBV11-3 and TRBJ2-2, with 14 positions matching TRBD2. Per the germline V gene, CDR1 is SGHNT and CDR2 is YENEEA. Losses at the gene ends were 8 bases for V and 5 bases for J; bases not matched to a gene: 4. The CDR3 runs 15 residues.

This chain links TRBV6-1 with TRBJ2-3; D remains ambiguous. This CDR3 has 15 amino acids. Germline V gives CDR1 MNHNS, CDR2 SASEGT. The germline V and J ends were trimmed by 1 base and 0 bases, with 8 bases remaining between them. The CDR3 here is CASSEGLASTDTQYF. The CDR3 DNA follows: TGTGCCAGCAGTGAAGGGCTCGCTAGCACAGATACGCAGTATTTT.

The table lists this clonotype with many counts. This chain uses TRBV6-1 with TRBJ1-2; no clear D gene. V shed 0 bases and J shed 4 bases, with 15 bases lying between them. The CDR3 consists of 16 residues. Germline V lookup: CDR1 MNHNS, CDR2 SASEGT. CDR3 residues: CASSEALAERSYGYTF. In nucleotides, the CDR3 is TGTGCCAGCAGTGAAGCGCTGGCCGAACGGTCCTATGGCTACACCTTC.

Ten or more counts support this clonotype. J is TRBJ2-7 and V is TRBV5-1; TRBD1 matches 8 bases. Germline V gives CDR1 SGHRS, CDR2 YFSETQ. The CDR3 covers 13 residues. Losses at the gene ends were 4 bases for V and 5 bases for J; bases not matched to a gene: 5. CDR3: CASSPRQGHEQYF. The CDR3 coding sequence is TGCGCCAGCAGCCCACGACAGGGGCACGAGCAGTACTTC.

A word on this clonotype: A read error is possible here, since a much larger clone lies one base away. The CDR3 sequence is CASRPPGWGTGELFF. The CDR3 DNA reads as TGTGCCAGCAGGCCACCGGGCTGGGGAACCGGGGAGCTGTTTTTT. This sequence joins TRBV3-1 and TRBJ2-2; D gene uncertain. CDR1 is LGHDT and CDR2 is YNNKEL in the germline V gene (reference sequence). This CDR3 is built from 15 residues. V was pared by 6 bases and J by 5 bases, with 16 bases between.

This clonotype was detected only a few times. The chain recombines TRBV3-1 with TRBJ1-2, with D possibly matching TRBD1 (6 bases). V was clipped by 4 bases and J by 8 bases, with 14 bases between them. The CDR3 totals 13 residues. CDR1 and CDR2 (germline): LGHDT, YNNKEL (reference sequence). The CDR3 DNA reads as TGTGCCAGCAGCCCCCGACAGGCGGAGGGCTACACCTTC. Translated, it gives CASSPRQAEGYTF. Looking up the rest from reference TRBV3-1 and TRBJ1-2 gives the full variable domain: DTAVSQTPKYLVTQMGNDKSIKCEQNLGHDTMYWYKQDSKKFLKIMFSYNNKELIINETVPNRFSPKSPDKAHLNLHINSLELGDSAVYFCASSPRQAEGYTFGSGTRLTVV.

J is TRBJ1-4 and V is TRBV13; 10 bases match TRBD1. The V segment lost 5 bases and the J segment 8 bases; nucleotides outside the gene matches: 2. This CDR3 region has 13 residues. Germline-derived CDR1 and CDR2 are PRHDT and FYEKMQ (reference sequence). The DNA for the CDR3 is TGTGCCAGCAGCGGGGACAGGGGCGAAAAACTGTTTTTT. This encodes CASSGDRGEKLFF.

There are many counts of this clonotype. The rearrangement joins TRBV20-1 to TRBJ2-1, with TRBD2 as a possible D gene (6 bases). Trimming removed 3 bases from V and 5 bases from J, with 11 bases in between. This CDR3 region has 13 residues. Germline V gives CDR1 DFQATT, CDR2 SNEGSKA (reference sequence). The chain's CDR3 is CSARGRGNNEQFF. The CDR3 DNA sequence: TGCAGTGCTAGGGGGCGGGGTAACAATGAGCAGTTCTTC.

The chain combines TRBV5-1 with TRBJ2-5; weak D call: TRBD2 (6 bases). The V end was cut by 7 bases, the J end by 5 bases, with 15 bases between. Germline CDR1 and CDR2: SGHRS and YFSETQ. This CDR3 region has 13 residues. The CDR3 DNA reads TGCGCCAGCCCCACGGGGGTTGGGGAGACCCAGTACTTC. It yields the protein CASPTGVGETQYF.